The clone carrying this T cell receptor beta chain was counted once. The sample comes from a study of blood T cell repertoires in COVID-19. V shed 1 base and J 2 bases; nucleotides not matched to a gene: 5. This CDR3 spans 16 amino acids. The germline gives CDR1 MNHNS, CDR2 SASEGT. Clones were read by immunoSEQ multiplex PCR, and TCRdb kept only the in-frame ones, dropping some. The profile shows roughly 80,000 clones, roughly 88% of them singletons. This sequence joins TRBV6-1 and TRBJ2-3; 8 nucleotides align to TRBD2. The sequence derives from a woman older than 75 with acute or convalescent COVID-19. Sequenced: peripheral blood. The CDR3 DNA sequence: TGTGCCAGCAGTGAAGGAGTAGCGGGGTACACAGATACGCAGTATTTT. It encodes CASSEGVAGYTDTQYF.